This T cell receptor beta chain derives from a study of vaccination and CD4 T cells after COVID-19 (dated by TCRdb to 2021 to 2024). Regarding the complete study: Every convalescent patient had a positive nasal swab PCR test for SARS-CoV-2, with mild disease in nine patients and severe disease in one. For stimulating the cultures, overlapping spike peptide pools were used, derived from SARS-CoV-2 as well as from the common cold coronaviruses HCoV-NL63, HCoV-OC43 and HCoV-229E. Control cultures received a CEFX viral epitope pool as the positive control, an HIV-1 Nef peptide pool as the negative control, or no peptide. Post-vaccine blood samples were obtained a median of about 70 days after the second vaccine dose, with a range of roughly 14 to 241 days. In the convalescent cohort there were six males and four females, among whom were two Hispanic individuals, seven Caucasians, two Asians and one multiracial person. Post-COVID blood samples from convalescent patients were collected a median of roughly 100 days after diagnosis, with a range of about 35 to 161 days. Two doses of either the Pfizer-BioNTech BNT162b2 vaccine (n=8) or the Moderna mRNA-1273 vaccine (n=2) were administered to participants. In some eleven COVID-19 convalescent patients and a handful of infection-naive healthy vaccine recipients, researchers compared the spike-specific CD4+ TCR repertoire from before mRNA vaccination with the repertoire from after. On the study overall, not on this receptor specifically: Relatively few convalescent patients were included in the study, and early timepoints after natural infection were not analyzed. Although the median number of SARS-CoV-2-reactive clonotypes went up from roughly 19 after infection to 35 to 40 after vaccination, the increase was not significant. Among convalescent patients, a median around 89% of the SARS-CoV-2-reactive clones seen after vaccination appeared only after vaccination, which suggests priming specific to the vaccine. In convalescent patients, nearly all vaccine-specific clones (304 of 307) were found to be mono-reactive for SARS-CoV-2 spike rather than cross-reactive with common cold coronaviruses.

The treatment or condition label, as the study defines it: approximately nine-day PBMC culture with coronavirus spike peptide pools or control peptides (ViraFEST assay). The ViraFEST assay, used in the study, expanded antigen-specific T cells with peptide pools and then identified the expanded clonotypes through TCR sequencing. The positive SARS-CoV-2 PCR tests of the convalescent patients were dated from March to December 2020, before the Alpha, Beta and Delta variants emerged in the United States. Under 2.5 million PBMCs per well were cultured in IMDM with approximately 5.5% human AB serum and approximately 9.1 IU/ml IL-2, plus 10 ug/ml peptide pools. On days 3 and 7, half of the culture medium was replaced with fresh IL-2-containing medium. CD4+ T cells were isolated after 10 days of culture through negative selection using the EasySep CD4+ T cell isolation kit. PBMCs were separated from whole blood using Ficoll-Paque Plus gradient centrifugation and then either used fresh or cryopreserved at -140C. Culture conditions were generally each tested in triplicate wells.

Libraries were prepared through PCR. DNA from cultured CD4+ T cells was subjected to TCR sequencing with the Oncomine TCR Beta short-read assay at the Johns Hopkins FTIC core. Genomic DNA was extracted from the cultured CD4+ T cells with the QIAamp micro DNA kit. The Oncomine TCR Beta libraries from cultured CD4+ T cells were pooled using unique dual indexes and then sequenced on an Illumina iSeq 100. As for the authors' bioinformatics: Non-productive sequences were removed, and CDR3s that did not start with C, did not end with F or W, or were shorter than 7 amino acids were discarded. The MANAFEST web application identified antigen-specific clonotypes by comparing peptide-stimulated wells against reference wells and other culture wells. For a clone to be called positive, the clone needed an FDR below 0.05, an odds ratio above 5, and a productive frequency above 0.1% in at least two of three replicate wells. Clonotypes that were significantly expanded in both SARS-CoV-2 spike wells and at least one common cold coronavirus spike condition were defined as cross-reactive. Levenshtein distances (stringdist) and unrooted phylogenetic trees (ape) in R version 3.6.1 were used to assess CDR3 homology. Starting from the raw public reads, TCRdb applied fastp trimming at Q25, assembled clones with MiXCR and retained in-frame beta chains. Every distinct CDR3 protein forms one entry, paired with its most common genes and DNA. TCRdb assigned the V and J calls; the authors' analysis was not used. Present in this sample are 7,300 or so distinct CDR3 sequences, about 70% of which were seen just once. Of the sample, roughly a sixth is held by the ten largest clones.

V is pared back by 4 bases and J by 7 bases, with 13 bases lying between the germline termini. The germline V gene (reference sequence) gives CDR1 as MNHEY and CDR2 as SMNVEV. The CDR3 runs 13 residues from the cysteine to the phenylalanine. The kept DNA is CDR3 alone, 39 bases in frame from the first base. Concerning this clonotype itself: What this receptor recognizes is not known. The record has no base qualities; no much larger clone is one base away.

The chain uses TRBV27 and TRBJ1-2, with TRBD1 as a weak D call on 5 bases. This sequence originates from a human donor who had recovered from COVID-19. The sequenced material came from CD4+ T cells from blood, cultured in vitro. The DNA is as follows: TGTGCCAGCAGTTCTCAGGGTACGCGTGGCTACACCTTC. Translation gives CASSSQGTRGYTF.